In its sample, the clone carrying this TCR beta chain was seen once. Original methodology: It was from reference gene primer amplification that nucleated cell counts were estimated. The protocol was immunoSEQ multiplex PCR, while the TCRdb copy is restricted to in-frame clones and leaves out a portion. V and J calls and clone size are copied from that table; D and trimming were computed from the DNA. The repertoire holds about 130,000 clones, with more than 70% as singletons. The data belong to a study of blood T cell repertoires in COVID-19. Study overall: T cells, B-cell-depleted T cells, or PBMCs supplied cDNA or gDNA.

Germline trimming cut 6 bases from V and 6 bases from J; bases unmatched to any gene: 6. CDR1 and CDR2 from the germline V gene are MNHEY and SVGAGI. The CDR3 extends over 14 amino acids. The sequenced sample consisted of peripheral blood. This TCR was recovered from a man aged 55 to 70 with acute or convalescent COVID-19. This chain links TRBV6-5 with TRBJ1-2; 11 nucleotides align to TRBD1. CDR3 DNA sequence: TGTGCCAGCAGGCAGCGGACAGGGGGCGATGGCTACACCTTC. Its translation is CASRQRTGGDGYTF.